This T cell receptor (beta chain) is from a study of shared clonotypes between healthy human individuals. Germline trimming cut 4 bases from V and 2 bases from J; bases unmatched to any gene: 6. Germline V gives CDR1 SGHTA, CDR2 FQGTGA. CDR3 length: 16 residues. This table comes from immunoSEQ multiplex PCR, and its TCRdb copy is limited to in-frame clones, with some not included. The table records approximately 2,300,000 clones, around 93% of them present only once. The sequence derives from a man aged 18 to 29 in good health. Some clones in this sample may be carry-over from other donors' samples. V usage is TRBV7-3 and J usage is TRBJ2-3, with 10 bases matching TRBD2. Sequenced: naive CD4+ T cells from PBMCs. The subset: CD45RA+ positively selected. The CDR3 region is CASSSSSGSITDTQYF. The DNA for the CDR3 is TGTGCCAGCAGCTCGTCTAGCGGGAGTATCACAGATACGCAGTATTTT.